This T cell receptor beta chain comes out of a study of CD8 T cells in ankylosing spondylitis. Whole-study results and caveats: A TCR beta motif of about eight highly homologous variants appeared characteristic of ankylosing spondylitis blood.

This CDR3 comprises 13 residues. The germline V gene has CDR1 SGDLS and CDR2 YYNGEE. Trimming pared 3 bases from V and 6 bases from J, leaving 11 bases between. This clonotype was detected many times. Its matching antigen is unknown. A quantitative 5'-RACE method, one with molecular barcodes, was used to make TCR beta libraries. TCRdb itself ran the 5' RACE reads through MiXCR, one entry per CDR3 protein. Seen here are more than 35,000 distinct CDR3 sequences, less than 3.5% observed once, and the top ten hold 4% to 5.5%. This chain links TRBV9 with TRBJ2-3; a possible D gene is TRBD2 (5 bases). The specimen was blood, either unsorted or a sorted T cell fraction (not recorded which). The sequence was obtained from a male donor with ankylosing spondylitis or in good health (not recorded which). The CDR3 coding sequence is TGTGCCAGCAGCGCTCGGACTGGGGATACGCAGTATTTT. Translated, it gives CASSARTGDTQYF.